A single sample gave rise to the 6 T cell receptor beta chains below, sequenced in a study of control samples from healthy donors and cancer patients. The assay was immunoSEQ multiplex PCR, and TCRdb's table has in-frame clones only and misses some. The sample records 100,000 to 120,000 clones, around 89% being singletons. Input material: PBMCs. The receptors were gathered from a woman aged 60-75 years with lung cancer.

V and J are TRBV5-1 and TRBJ1-2; TRBD1 might be the D (5 bases). Deletions cut 5 bases from V and 4 bases from J, with 12 bases between. The V gene's germline CDR1 is SGHRS and CDR2 YFSETQ. The CDR3 is 13 residues long. For the CDR3, the DNA is TGCGCCAGCAGTCGGGAGGGGCCCTATGGCTACACCTTC. Translation gives CASSREGPYGYTF.

V and J are TRBV19 and TRBJ2-3; 10 positions agree with TRBD2. CDR1 and CDR2 from the germline V gene are LNHDA and SQIVND (reference sequence). The J segment lost 6 bases and the V segment lost 2 bases, leaving 11 bases of the junction unmatched. The CDR3 length is 17 residues. This CDR3 reads CASSIRWASGSSDTQYF. CDR3 in DNA: TGTGCCAGTAGTATAAGGTGGGCTAGCGGGAGTTCGGATACGCAGTATTTT.

The chain has TRBV18 and TRBJ1-1; D is perhaps TRBD1 (6 bases). CDR1 and CDR2 from the germline V gene are KGHSH and LQKENI. V lost 8 bases and J 1 base, leaving 11 bases between the germline ends. The CDR3 totals 13 residues. The CDR3 region has the DNA TGTGCCAGCGCTGGACAGAAGAACACTGAAGCTTTCTTT. Its translation: CASAGQKNTEAFF.

The chain carries TRBV6-2 or TRBV6-3 and TRBJ2-7; 9 nucleotides align to TRBD1. V gave up 4 bases and J gave up 5 bases; unmatched junction bases: 6. This CDR3 spans 14 amino acids. The germline V gene encodes CDR1 MNHEY and CDR2 SVGEGT. The CDR3 spells CASSWGQGVDEQYF. For the CDR3, the DNA is TGTGCCAGCAGTTGGGGACAGGGAGTAGACGAGCAGTACTTC.

The rearrangement links TRBV7-6 to TRBJ1-4, with 10 nucleotides matching TRBD1. The germline gives CDR1 SGHVS, CDR2 FNYEAQ. V was pared by 5 bases and J by 5 bases, with 14 bases of the junction left unmatched. This CDR3 is built from 18 residues. CDR3 in amino acids: CASSLSTLTDRGNEKLFF. In DNA, the CDR3 is TGTGCCAGCAGCCTATCCACTTTAACGGACAGGGGGAATGAAAAACTGTTTTTT.

The chain is built from TRBV7-9 and TRBJ1-2; D gene ambiguous. CDR1 and CDR2 from the germline V gene are SEHNR and FQNEAQ (reference sequence). The CDR3 has 15 amino acids. V was trimmed by 3 bases and J by 6 bases, leaving 17 bases between them. CDR3 nucleotides: TGTGCCAGCAGCTTTTCGGACGTCGGACGCGATGGCTACACCTTC. Translated: CASSFSDVGRDGYTF.